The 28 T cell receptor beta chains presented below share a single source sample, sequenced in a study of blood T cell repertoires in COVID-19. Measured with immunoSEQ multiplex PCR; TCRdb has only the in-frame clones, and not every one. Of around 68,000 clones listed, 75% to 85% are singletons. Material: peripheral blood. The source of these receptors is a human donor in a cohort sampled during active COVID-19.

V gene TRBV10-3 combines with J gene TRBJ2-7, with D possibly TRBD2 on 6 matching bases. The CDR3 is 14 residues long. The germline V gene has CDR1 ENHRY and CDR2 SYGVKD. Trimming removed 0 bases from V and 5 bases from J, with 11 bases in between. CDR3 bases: TGTGCCATCAGTGAGTCGACCACGGGGGACGAGCAGTACGTC. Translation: CAISESTTGDEQYV.

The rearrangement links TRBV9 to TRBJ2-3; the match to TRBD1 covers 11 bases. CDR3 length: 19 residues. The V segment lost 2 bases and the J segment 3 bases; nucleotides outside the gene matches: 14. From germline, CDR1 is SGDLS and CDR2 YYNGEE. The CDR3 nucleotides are TGTGCCAGCAGCGTGGGGGACAGGGGGTTGGTGGCGTTTACAGATACGCAGTATTTT. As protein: CASSVGDRGLVAFTDTQYF.

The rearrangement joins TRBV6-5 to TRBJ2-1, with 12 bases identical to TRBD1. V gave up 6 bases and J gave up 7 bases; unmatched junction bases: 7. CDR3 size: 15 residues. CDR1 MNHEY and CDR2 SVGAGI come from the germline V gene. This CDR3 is CASSRGQGARNEQFF. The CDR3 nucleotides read TGTGCCAGCAGCAGGGGACAGGGGGCGAGGAATGAGCAGTTCTTC.

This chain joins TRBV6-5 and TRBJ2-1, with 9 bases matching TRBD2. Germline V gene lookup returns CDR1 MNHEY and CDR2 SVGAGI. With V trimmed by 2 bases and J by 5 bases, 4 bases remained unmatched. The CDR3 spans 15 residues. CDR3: CASSYGLAGNNEQFF. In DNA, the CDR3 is TGTGCCAGCAGTTACGGTCTAGCGGGGAACAATGAGCAGTTCTTC.

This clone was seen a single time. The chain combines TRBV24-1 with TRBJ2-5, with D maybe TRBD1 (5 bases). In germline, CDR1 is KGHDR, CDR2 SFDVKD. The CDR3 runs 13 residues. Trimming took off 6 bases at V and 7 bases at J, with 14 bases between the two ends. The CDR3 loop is CATSFTREGTQYF. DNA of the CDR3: TGTGCCACCAGTTTCACCAGGGAAGGGACCCAGTACTTC.

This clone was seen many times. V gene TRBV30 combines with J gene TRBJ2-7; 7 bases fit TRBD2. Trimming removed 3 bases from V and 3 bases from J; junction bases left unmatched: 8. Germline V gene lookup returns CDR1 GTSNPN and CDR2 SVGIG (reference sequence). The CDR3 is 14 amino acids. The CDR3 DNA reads TGTGCCTGGAGGAAGGGGAGGGGTAGCTACGAGCAGTACTTC. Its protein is CAWRKGRGSYEQYF.

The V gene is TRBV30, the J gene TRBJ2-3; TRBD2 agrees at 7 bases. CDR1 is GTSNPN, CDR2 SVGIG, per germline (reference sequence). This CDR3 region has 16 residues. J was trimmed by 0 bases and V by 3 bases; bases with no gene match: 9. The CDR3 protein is CAWSDSGLPSTDTQYF. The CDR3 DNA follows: TGTGCCTGGAGCGACTCGGGACTACCAAGCACAGATACGCAGTATTTT.

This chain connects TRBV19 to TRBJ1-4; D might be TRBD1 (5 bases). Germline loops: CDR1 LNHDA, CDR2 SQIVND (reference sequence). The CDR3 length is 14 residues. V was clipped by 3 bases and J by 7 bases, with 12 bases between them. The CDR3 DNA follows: TGTGCCAGTAGTATCCAAGGGGCCGGTGAAAAACTGTTTTTT. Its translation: CASSIQGAGEKLFF.

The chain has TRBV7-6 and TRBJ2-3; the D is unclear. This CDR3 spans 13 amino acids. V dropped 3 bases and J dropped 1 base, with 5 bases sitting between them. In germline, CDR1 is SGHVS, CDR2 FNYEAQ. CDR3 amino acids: CASSFQGTDTQYF. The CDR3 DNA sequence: TGTGCCAGCAGCTTTCAGGGCACAGATACGCAGTATTTT. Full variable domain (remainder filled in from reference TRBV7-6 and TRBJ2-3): GAGVSQSPRYKVTKRGQDVALRCDPISGHVSLYWYRQALGQGPEFLTYFNYEAQQDKSGLPNDRFSAERPEGSISTLTIQRTEQRDSAMYRCASSFQGTDTQYFGPGTRLTVL.

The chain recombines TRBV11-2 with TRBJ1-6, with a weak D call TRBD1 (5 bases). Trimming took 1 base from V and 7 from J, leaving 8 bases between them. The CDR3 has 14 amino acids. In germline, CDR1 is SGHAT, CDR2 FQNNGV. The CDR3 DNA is TGTGCCAGCAGCTTAGGACAGCAGAATTCACCCCTCCACTTT. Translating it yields CASSLGQQNSPLHF.

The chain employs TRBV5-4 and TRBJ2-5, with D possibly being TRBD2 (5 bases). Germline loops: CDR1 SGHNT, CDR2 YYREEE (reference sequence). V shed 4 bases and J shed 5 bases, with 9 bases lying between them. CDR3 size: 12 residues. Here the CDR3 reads CASSRSGETQYF. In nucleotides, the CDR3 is TGTGCCAGCAGCCGGTCGGGGGAGACCCAGTACTTC. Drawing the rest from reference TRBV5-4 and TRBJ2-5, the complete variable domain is ETGVTQSPTHLIKTRGQQVTLRCSSQSGHNTVSWYQQALGQGPQFIFQYYREEENGRGNFPPRFSGLQFPNYSSELNVNALELDDSALYLCASSRSGETQYFGPGTRLLVL.

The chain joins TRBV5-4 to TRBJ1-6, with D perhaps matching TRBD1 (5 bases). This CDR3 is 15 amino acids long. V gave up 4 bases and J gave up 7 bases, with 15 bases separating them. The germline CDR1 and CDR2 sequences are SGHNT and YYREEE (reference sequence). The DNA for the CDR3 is TGTGCCAGCAGCATGGGGCAGGGCCCAAATTCACCCCTCCACTTT. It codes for CASSMGQGPNSPLHF.

In nucleotides, the CDR3 is TGTGCCAGCAGTTACTCGATGGTGGATACTAGCGGACTCCAAGAGACCCAGTACTTC. The encoded protein is CASSYSMVDTSGLQETQYF. The chain links TRBV6-2 or TRBV6-3 to TRBJ2-5, with TRBD2 matching 8 bases. The V segment lost 0 bases and the J segment 1 base; nucleotides outside the gene matches: 13. The CDR3 totals 19 residues. Germline CDR1 reads MNHEY; CDR2 reads SVGEGT.

The CDR3 spells CASSLPGGLQETQYF. As DNA, the CDR3 is TGTGCCAGCAGTTTACCCGGGGGGCTACAAGAGACCCAGTACTTC. This chain uses TRBV28 with TRBJ2-5; D may be TRBD2 (7 bases). The V gene's germline CDR1 is MDHEN and CDR2 SYDVKM. This CDR3 region has 15 residues. V was clipped by 2 bases and J by 2 bases, with 12 bases between them. Full variable domain (rest looked up from reference TRBV28 and TRBJ2-5): DVKVTQSSRYLVKRTGEKVFLECVQDMDHENMFWYRQDPGLGLRLIYFSYDVKMKEKGDIPEGYSVSREKKERFSLILESASTNQTSMYLCASSLPGGLQETQYFGPGTRLLVL.

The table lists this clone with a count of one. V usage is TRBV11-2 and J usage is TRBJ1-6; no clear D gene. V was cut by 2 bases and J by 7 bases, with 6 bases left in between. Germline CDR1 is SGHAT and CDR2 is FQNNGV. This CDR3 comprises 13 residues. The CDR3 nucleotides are TGTGCCAGCAGCTTAAACACGAATTCACCCCTCCACTTT. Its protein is CASSLNTNSPLHF. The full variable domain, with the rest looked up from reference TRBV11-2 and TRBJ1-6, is EAGVAQSPRYKIIEKRQSVAFWCNPISGHATLYWYQQILGQGPKLLIQFQNNGVVDDSQLPKDRFSAERLKGVDSTLKIQPAKLEDSAVYLCASSLNTNSPLHFGNGTRLTVT.

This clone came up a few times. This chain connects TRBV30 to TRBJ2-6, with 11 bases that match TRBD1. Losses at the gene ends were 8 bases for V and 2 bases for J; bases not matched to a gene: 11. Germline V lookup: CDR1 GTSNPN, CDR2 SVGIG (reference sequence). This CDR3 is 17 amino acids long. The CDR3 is CALTRDRGLTGANVLTF. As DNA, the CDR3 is TGTGCCCTCACCCGGGACAGGGGGTTAACTGGGGCCAACGTCCTGACTTTC.

This CDR3 is CASSPRDRWETGELFF. DNA of the CDR3: TGTGCCAGTAGTCCCCGGGACAGGTGGGAAACCGGGGAGCTGTTTTTT. J is TRBJ2-2 and V is TRBV19; 8 nucleotides line up with TRBD1. The CDR3 covers 16 residues. Looked up from germline, CDR1 is LNHDA and CDR2 is SQIVND (reference sequence). Germline trimming cut 5 bases from V and 5 bases from J; bases unmatched to any gene: 10.

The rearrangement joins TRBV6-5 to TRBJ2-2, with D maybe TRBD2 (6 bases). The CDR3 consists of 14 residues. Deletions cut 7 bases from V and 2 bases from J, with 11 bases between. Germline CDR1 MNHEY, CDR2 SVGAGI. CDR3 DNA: TGTGCCAGCACCGGGGGAGCTAACACCGGGGAGCTGTTTTTT. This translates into CASTGGANTGELFF.

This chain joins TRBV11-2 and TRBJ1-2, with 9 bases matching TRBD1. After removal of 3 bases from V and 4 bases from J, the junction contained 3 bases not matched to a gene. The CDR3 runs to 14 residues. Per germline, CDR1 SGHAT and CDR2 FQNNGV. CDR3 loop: CASSLGTGIYGYTF. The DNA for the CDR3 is TGTGCCAGCAGCTTGGGGACAGGGATCTATGGCTACACCTTC.

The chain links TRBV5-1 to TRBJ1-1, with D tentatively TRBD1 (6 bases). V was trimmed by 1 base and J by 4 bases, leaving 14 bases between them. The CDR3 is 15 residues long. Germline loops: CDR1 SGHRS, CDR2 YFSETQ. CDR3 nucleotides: TGCGCCAGCAGCTTGTCTGGGGGGGGCCTCACTGAAGCTTTCTTT. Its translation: CASSLSGGGLTEAFF.

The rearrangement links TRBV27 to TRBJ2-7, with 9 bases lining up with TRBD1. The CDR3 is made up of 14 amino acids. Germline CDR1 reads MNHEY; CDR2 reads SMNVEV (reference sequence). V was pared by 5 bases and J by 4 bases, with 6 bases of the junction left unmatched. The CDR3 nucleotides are TGTGCCAGCAGTCCAGGGACAGGGCTTTACGAGCAGTACTTC. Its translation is CASSPGTGLYEQYF.

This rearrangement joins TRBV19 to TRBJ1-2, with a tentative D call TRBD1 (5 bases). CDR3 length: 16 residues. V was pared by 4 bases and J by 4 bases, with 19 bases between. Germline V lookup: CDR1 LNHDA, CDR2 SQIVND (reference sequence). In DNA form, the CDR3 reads TGTGCCAGTAGTACTGGGGGGGACGCTCCTCTCTATGGCTACACCTTC. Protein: CASSTGGDAPLYGYTF.

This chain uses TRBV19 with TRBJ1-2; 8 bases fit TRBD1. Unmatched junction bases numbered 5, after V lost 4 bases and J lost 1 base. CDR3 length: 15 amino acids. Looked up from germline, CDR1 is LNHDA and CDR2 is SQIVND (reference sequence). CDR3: CASSTYGQGNYGYTF. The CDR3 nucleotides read TGTGCCAGTAGTACCTACGGACAGGGTAACTATGGCTACACCTTC.

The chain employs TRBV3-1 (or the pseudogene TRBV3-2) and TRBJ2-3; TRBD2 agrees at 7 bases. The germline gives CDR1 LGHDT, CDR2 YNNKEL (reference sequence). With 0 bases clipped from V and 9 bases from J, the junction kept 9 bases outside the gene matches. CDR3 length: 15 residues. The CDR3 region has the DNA TGTGCCAGCAGCCAAGATCCCGGGCGCGGGGGAACGCAGTATTTT. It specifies CASSQDPGRGGTQYF.

CDR3: CASSLSPLFGGETQYF. CDR3 in DNA: TGCGCCAGCAGCTTGTCCCCTCTCTTTGGGGGGGAGACCCAGTACTTC. The chain recombines TRBV5-1 with TRBJ2-5; perhaps TRBD2 as D (6 bases). This CDR3 comprises 16 residues. Germline V lookup: CDR1 SGHRS, CDR2 YFSETQ. Trimming stripped 1 base from V and 5 bases from J, with 18 bases between.

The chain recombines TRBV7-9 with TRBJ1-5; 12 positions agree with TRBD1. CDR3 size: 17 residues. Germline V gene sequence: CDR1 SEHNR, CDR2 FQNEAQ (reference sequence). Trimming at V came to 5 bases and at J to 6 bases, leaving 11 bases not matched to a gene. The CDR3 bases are TGTGCCAGCAGCCGCGCCACCGGGACAGGGGGCAGTCAGCCCCAGCATTTT. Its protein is CASSRATGTGGSQPQHF.

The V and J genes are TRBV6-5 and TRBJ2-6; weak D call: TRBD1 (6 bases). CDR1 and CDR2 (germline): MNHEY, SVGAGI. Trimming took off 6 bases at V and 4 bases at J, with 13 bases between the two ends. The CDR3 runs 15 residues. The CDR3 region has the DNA TGTGCCAGCAGCGGCAGGGGCGCCGGGGCCAACGTCCTGACTTTC. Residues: CASSGRGAGANVLTF.

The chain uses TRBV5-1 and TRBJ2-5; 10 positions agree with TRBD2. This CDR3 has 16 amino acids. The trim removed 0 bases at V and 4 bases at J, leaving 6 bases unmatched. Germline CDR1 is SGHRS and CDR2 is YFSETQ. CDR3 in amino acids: CASSLAPSGGLETQYF. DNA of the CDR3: TGCGCCAGCAGCTTGGCCCCTAGCGGGGGATTAGAGACCCAGTACTTC.